These T cell receptor beta chains were read from a single sample in a study of shared clonotypes between healthy human individuals. The table came from immunoSEQ multiplex PCR; TCRdb's copy has only in-frame clones and leaves some out. Of 2 million to 2.5 million clones in the sample, approximately 90% were seen once. Sequenced sample: naive CD4+ T cells from PBMCs. Every receptor here comes from a man younger than 30 in good health. Some clones in this sample may be carry-over from other donors' samples. The CDR3 runs from the conserved cysteine through the conserved F or W. Fields, in order: V gene, D gene, J gene, clone size, CDR3 DNA, CDR3 protein. A D gene is named only where the DNA matches it firmly. Clone sizes are given selectively: once, few, many, or a class where the clone is expanded.

>TRBV19|-|TRBJ1-5|-
TGTGCCAGTAGTCCTCACGGGGTGGGTCAGCCCCAGCATTTT
CASSPHGVGQPQHF
>TRBV18|-|TRBJ1-5|-
TGTGCCAGCTCACTCCTAGCGGGGGCCAATCAGCCCCAGCATTTT
CASSLLAGANQPQHF
>TRBV5-4|-|TRBJ2-5|-
TGTGCCAGCAGCTACCCTGACAGTCAAGAGACCCAGTACTTC
CASSYPDSQETQYF
>TRBV4-2|-|TRBJ2-7|once
TGTGCCAGCAGCCAAGATTCCGGGCCGAACTCCTACGAGCAGTACTTC
CASSQDSGPNSYEQYF
>TRBV5-1|TRBD2|TRBJ2-1|-
TGCGCCAGCAGCTTACGGACTAGCGGGAATGCGATCTTC
CASSLRTSGNAIF
>TRBV5-1|-|TRBJ2-7|-
TGCGCCAGCAGCTTGGCACGTGCCGTCCTTGGGGACGAGCAGTACTTC
CASSLARAVLGDEQYF
>TRBV4-2|-|TRBJ2-1|-
TGTGCCAGCAGCCGCGCCGCCGGGGTACCCGACTCCTACAATGAGCAGTTCTTC
CASSRAAGVPDSYNEQFF
>TRBV7-9|TRBD2|TRBJ2-3|-
TGTGCCAGCAGCTTAGCGGGAGGGGCAGATACGCAGTATTTT
CASSLAGGADTQYF
>TRBV6-5|-|TRBJ1-3|-
TGTGCCAGCAGTTACGGGGGAGGAAGCTCTGGAAACACCATATATTTT
CASSYGGGSSGNTIYF
>TRBV28|-|TRBJ2-1|once
TGTGCCAGCAGTCAACCCACCGGGGGTGCCAATGAGCAGTTCTTC
CASSQPTGGANEQFF
>TRBV6-5|-|TRBJ2-3|-
TGTGCCAGCAGTTACTCGGACCTTGGCACAGATACGCAGTATTTT
CASSYSDLGTDTQYF
>TRBV5-1|TRBD2|TRBJ2-1|-
TGCGCCAGCAGCTTGCCGGTTCAATTAGCGGGGACAAACAATGAGCAGTTCTTC
CASSLPVQLAGTNNEQFF
>TRBV5-4|TRBD2|TRBJ2-7|-
TGTGCCAGCAGAAAGGGACTAGCGGAGACCTACGAGCAGTACTTC
CASRKGLAETYEQYF
>TRBV6-5|-|TRBJ2-3|-
TGTGCCAGCAGTACCCCCCCAAATACGCAGTATTTT
CASSTPPNTQYF
>TRBV19|-|TRBJ2-7|-
TGTGCCAGTAGTCCCCGAGGCAGGCCCTACGAGCAGTACTTC
CASSPRGRPYEQYF
>TRBV2|-|TRBJ2-7|-
TGTGCCAGCAGTGATCTTCGTGGGAGGAGCACAACCTACGAGCAGTACTTC
CASSDLRGRSTTYEQYF
>TRBV7-6|-|TRBJ2-1|-
TGTGCCAGCAGCCCCCGGACGGAATACAATGAGCAGTTCTTC
CASSPRTEYNEQFF
>TRBV4-1|-|TRBJ1-5|-
TGCGCCAGCAGCCGAGACAGCCGAGCAGGGCAGCCCCAGCATTTT
CASSRDSRAGQPQHF
>TRBV9|-|TRBJ1-1|-
TGTGCCAGCAGCACCAATCCCATGAACACTGAAGCTTTCTTT
CASSTNPMNTEAFF
>TRBV12-5|TRBD2|TRBJ2-1|-
TGTGCTAGTGGTTTGGTACGGGGGGAGGGCCATGTTGAGCAGTTCTTC
CASGLVRGEGHVEQFF
>TRBV27|-|TRBJ2-7|once
TGTGCCACCTCACCCGTAGGTCAGGGGTGGTACGAGCAGTACTTC
CATSPVGQGWYEQYF
>TRBV20-1|-|TRBJ1-1|few
TGCAGTGCTAGAAACCTCGAAGCTTTCTTT
CSARNLEAFF
>TRBV7-9|-|TRBJ2-3|once
TGTGCCAGCAGCCACAACAAGGCCATCACAGATACGCAGTATTTT
CASSHNKAITDTQYF
>TRBV7-2|TRBD2|TRBJ2-7|-
TGTGCCAGCAGGCCGGGACTAGCGGAGAGCGGGCTCTACGAGCAGTACTTC
CASRPGLAESGLYEQYF
>TRBV5-1|-|TRBJ2-2|-
TGCGCCAGCAGCCTAGGTTTGGGGGACACCGGGGAGCTGTTTTTT
CASSLGLGDTGELFF
>TRBV4-1|-|TRBJ2-7|-
TGCGCCAGCAGTAGCAGGATAGGGGTCGGAATCGAGCAGTACTTC
CASSSRIGVGIEQYF
>TRBV5-1|-|TRBJ2-5|-
TGCGCCAGCAGAGGAGAGACCCAGTACTTC
CASRGETQYF
>TRBV4-1|TRBD2|TRBJ2-3|-
TGCGCCAGCAGCCAACTAGCGGGAGGCCGCACAGATACGCAGTATTTT
CASSQLAGGRTDTQYF
>TRBV28|-|TRBJ2-1|-
TGTGCCAGCAGTTCCTCCGGGACCGTTTACAATGAACAGTTCTTC
CASSSSGTVYNEQFF
>TRBV27|-|TRBJ1-2|-
TGTGCCAGCAGTCGACTCCTTAACGCCTTC
CASSRLLNAF
>TRBV15|-|TRBJ2-4|-
TGTGCCACCAGCAGAGATAAGGCACGACTAGCCAAAAACATTCAGTACTTC
CATSRDKARLAKNIQYF
>TRBV25-1|-|TRBJ2-1|-
TGTGCCAGCAGTGAAAGGCTCAGGGGGGGTGAGCAGTTCTTC
CASSERLRGGEQFF
>TRBV4-2|TRBD1|TRBJ2-5|once
TGTGCCAGCAGCCAAGAGGGTACAGGGGCGAAGACCCAGTACTTC
CASSQEGTGAKTQYF
>TRBV10-1|-|TRBJ2-1|-
TGCGCCAGCAGTGATAACCCGGGACCTGTAGGGGCCTCCTACAATGAGCAGTTCTTC
CASSDNPGPVGASYNEQFF
>TRBV11-2|-|TRBJ2-1|-
TGTGCCAGCAGCATATACACCGGACACAATGAGCAGTTCTTC
CASSIYTGHNEQFF
>TRBV7-2|TRBD1|TRBJ1-2|-
TGTGCCAGCAGCCCCCCGTCGGCAGGGGGCGCCTATGGCTACACCTTC
CASSPPSAGGAYGYTF
>TRBV14|-|TRBJ2-1|-
TGTGCCAGCAGCCATTCCAGCAGCTCCTACAATGAGCAGTTCTTC
CASSHSSSSYNEQFF
>TRBV7-6|TRBD1|TRBJ1-2|-
TGTGCCAGCAGCCCCGGACAGGGCAACTATGGCTACACCTTC
CASSPGQGNYGYTF
>TRBV7-2|TRBD2|TRBJ2-2|once
TGTGCCAGCAGCCGGACCGGGACTAGCGCCGGGGAGCTGTTTTTT
CASSRTGTSAGELFF
>TRBV18|-|TRBJ2-5|-
TGTGCCAGCTCACTTGGACAGCAAGAGACCCAGTACTTC
CASSLGQQETQYF
>TRBV5-1|-|TRBJ2-7|-
TGCGCCAGCAGCTTGGTCCCAGCTTACGAGCAGTACTTC
CASSLVPAYEQYF
>TRBV15|-|TRBJ2-4|-
TGTGCCACCGCGGCTAGTGCTATGGTGAACATTCAGTACTTC
CATAASAMVNIQYF
>TRBV4-1|-|TRBJ2-7|-
TGCGCCAGCAGCCAAGACCCAGACCCCTCCTACGAGCAGTACTTC
CASSQDPDPSYEQYF
>TRBV29-1|-|TRBJ2-2|-
TGCAGCGTTGAATTGCGAAGGGCGGGGGAGCTGTTTTTT
CSVELRRAGELFF
>TRBV7-9|-|TRBJ1-1|-
TGTGCCAGCAGCCCCCAACAGGGACTTGCGACTGAAGCTTTCTTT
CASSPQQGLATEAFF
>TRBV19|-|TRBJ1-2|-
TGTGCCAGTAGCGGACGGTCTTTCTATGGCTACACCTTC
CASSGRSFYGYTF
>TRBV5-5|TRBD1|TRBJ1-5|-
TGTGCCAGCAGCCGTACGGGACAGGGTTCCCTTTTTGGTAATCAGCCCCAGCATTTT
CASSRTGQGSLFGNQPQHF
>TRBV18|-|TRBJ2-2|-
TGTGCCAGCTCACCTCGTCCACAAACCACCGGGGAGCTGTTTTTT
CASSPRPQTTGELFF
>TRBV29-1|-|TRBJ2-2|-
TGCAGCGTAGACCACGGGGCCACCGGGGAGCTGTTTTTT
CSVDHGATGELFF
>TRBV6-1|-|TRBJ1-1|once
TGTGCCAGCAGTGACCAGCCAAACACTGAAGCTTTCTTT
CASSDQPNTEAFF
>TRBV18|-|TRBJ1-4|-
TGTGCCAGCTCAGGACAGCAGGGTCCTAATGAAAAACTGTTTTTT
CASSGQQGPNEKLFF
>TRBV6-5|TRBD1|TRBJ2-7|-
TGTGCCAGCAGTTACTCCGGGACAGGGGTCTACGAGCAGTACTTC
CASSYSGTGVYEQYF
>TRBV18|TRBD2|TRBJ2-2|once
TGTGCCAGCTCACCTGGGACTAGCGCCACCGGGGAGCTGTTTTTT
CASSPGTSATGELFF
>TRBV19|TRBD2|TRBJ2-1|-
TGTGCCAGTAGTGACGGGACTAGATACAATGAGCAGTTCTTC
CASSDGTRYNEQFF
>TRBV19|TRBD1|TRBJ1-2|-
TGTGCCAGTAGCCCTCAGGGGGCCCTCTATGGCTACACCTTC
CASSPQGALYGYTF